This T cell receptor (beta chain) was observed in a study of blood T cell repertoires in COVID-19. Study information: The United States, Italy and Spain were the sources of the acute and convalescent COVID-19 samples. Sample material is recorded as cDNA or gDNA derived from T cells, B-cell-depleted T cells, or PBMCs.

TCRdb's table, derived via immunoSEQ multiplex PCR, lists solely in-frame clones and lacks some. Among under 300,000 clones, 70% to 90% were seen once, and the ten largest hold 2.1%. In this sample, this clone turned up a few times. Per the germline V gene, CDR1 is SGHTA and CDR2 is FQGTGA. V was trimmed by 0 bases and J by 4 bases, leaving 15 bases between them. The CDR3 runs to 16 residues. The sequenced material came from peripheral blood. This sequence joins TRBV7-3 and TRBJ2-5; TRBD2 is a possible D gene (6 bases). This TCR was recovered from a woman aged 40 to 50 who had recovered from COVID-19. CDR3 nucleotide sequence: TGTGCCAGCAGCTTAACGGGCCATCCGGAGGGAGAGACCCAGTACTTC. As protein: CASSLTGHPEGETQYF.